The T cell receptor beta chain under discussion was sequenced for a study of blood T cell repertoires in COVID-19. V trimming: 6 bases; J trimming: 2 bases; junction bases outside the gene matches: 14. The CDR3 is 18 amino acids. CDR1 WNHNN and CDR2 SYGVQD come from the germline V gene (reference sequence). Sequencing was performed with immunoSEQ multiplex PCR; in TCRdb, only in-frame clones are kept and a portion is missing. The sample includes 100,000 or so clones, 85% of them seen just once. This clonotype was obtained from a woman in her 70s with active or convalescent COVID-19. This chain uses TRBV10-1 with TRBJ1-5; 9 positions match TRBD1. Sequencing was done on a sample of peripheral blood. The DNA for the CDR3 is TGCGCCAGCAGCGACCGGACAGGGGTTTCGAGGGGCAATCAGCCCCAGCATTTT. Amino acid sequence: CASSDRTGVSRGNQPQHF.